Sequencing of this TCR beta chain was carried out in a study of T cells in Graves' hyperthyroidism and ophthalmopathy. RNA transcripts gave rise to amplified TCR beta CDR3 regions. Using the HTBI primer set, a first-round RT-PCR was run on the TCR CDR3. TCRdb re-called the multiplex PCR reads through MiXCR, storing one row per CDR3 protein. The repertoire holds 100,000 to 130,000 distinct CDR3 sequences, with roughly 15% as singletons. V trimming: 6 bases; J trimming: 2 bases; junction bases outside the gene matches: 13. Looked up from germline, CDR1 is DFQATT and CDR2 is SNEGSKA (reference sequence). The CDR3 length is 19 residues. Isolation of PBMCs was performed on 8.5 to 10 ml fresh peripheral blood.

The source material was blood. The receptor was isolated from a woman aged 45-65 years with Graves' hyperthyroidism. The chain employs TRBV20-1 and TRBJ2-1, with 16 bases aligning to TRBD2. CDR3 nucleotides: TGCAGTGCCCCCGGGACCGGGACTAGCGGGAGGGCCACCTACAATGAGCAGTTCTTC. Translating gives CSAPGTGTSGRATYNEQFF.